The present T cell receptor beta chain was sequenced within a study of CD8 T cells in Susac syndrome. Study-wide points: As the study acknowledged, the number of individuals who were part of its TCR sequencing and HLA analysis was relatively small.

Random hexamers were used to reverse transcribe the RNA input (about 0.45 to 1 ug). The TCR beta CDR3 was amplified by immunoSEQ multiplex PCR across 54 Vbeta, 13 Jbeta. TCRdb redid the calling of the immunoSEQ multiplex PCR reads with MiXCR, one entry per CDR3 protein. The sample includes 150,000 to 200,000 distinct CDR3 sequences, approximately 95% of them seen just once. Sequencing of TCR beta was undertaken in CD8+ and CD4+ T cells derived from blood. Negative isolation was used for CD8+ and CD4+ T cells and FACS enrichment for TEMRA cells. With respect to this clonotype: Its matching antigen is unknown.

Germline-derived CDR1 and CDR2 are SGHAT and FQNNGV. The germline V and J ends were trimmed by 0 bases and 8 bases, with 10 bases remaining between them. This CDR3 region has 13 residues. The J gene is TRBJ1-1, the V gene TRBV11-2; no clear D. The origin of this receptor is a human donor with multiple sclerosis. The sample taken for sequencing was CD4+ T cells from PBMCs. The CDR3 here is CASSLDLEGEAFF. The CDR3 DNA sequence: TGTGCCAGCAGCTTAGATCTAGAGGGAGAAGCTTTCTTT. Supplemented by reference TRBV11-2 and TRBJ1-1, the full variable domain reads EAGVAQSPRYKIIEKRQSVAFWCNPISGHATLYWYQQILGQGPKLLIQFQNNGVVDDSQLPKDRFSAERLKGVDSTLKIQPAKLEDSAVYLCASSLDLEGEAFFGQGTRLTVV.